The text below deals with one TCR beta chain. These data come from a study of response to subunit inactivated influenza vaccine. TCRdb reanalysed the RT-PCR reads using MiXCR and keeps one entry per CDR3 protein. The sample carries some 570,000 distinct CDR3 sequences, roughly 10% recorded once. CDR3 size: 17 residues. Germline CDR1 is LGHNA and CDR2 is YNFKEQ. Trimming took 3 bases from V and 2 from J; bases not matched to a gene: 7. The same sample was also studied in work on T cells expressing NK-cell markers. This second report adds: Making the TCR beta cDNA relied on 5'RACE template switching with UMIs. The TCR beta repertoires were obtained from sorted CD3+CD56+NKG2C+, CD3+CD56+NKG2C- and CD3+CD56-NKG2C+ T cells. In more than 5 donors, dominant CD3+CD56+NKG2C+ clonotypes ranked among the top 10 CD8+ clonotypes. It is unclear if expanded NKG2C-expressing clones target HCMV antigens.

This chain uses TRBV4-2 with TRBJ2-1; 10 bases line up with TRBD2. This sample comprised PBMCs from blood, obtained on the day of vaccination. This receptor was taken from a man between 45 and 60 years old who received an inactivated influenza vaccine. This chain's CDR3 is CASSQGLAGATYNEQFF. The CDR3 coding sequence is TGTGCCAGCAGCCAGGGGCTAGCGGGAGCTACCTACAATGAGCAGTTCTTC.